These 16 T cell receptor beta chains were sequenced from one sample in a study of blood T cell repertoires in COVID-19. The repertoire was sequenced with immunoSEQ multiplex PCR; TCRdb's copy has only in-frame clones and lacks some. The sample holds 350,000 or so clones; about 91% are singletons and the top ten take 1.5% to 2%. Sequencing input: peripheral blood. The origin of the receptors is a woman in her twenties or thirties with COVID-19, enrolled during active disease.

The V call is TRBV5-1, the J call TRBJ2-7, with 8 positions matching TRBD2. V was pared by 2 bases and J by 7 bases, with 8 bases of the junction left unmatched. The CDR3 is 14 amino acids. Germline CDR1 reads SGHRS; CDR2 reads YFSETQ. The CDR3 loop reads CASSFGRPGGEQYV. In nucleotides, the CDR3 is TGCGCCAGCAGCTTTGGACGCCCGGGAGGGGAGCAGTACGTC.

V gene TRBV5-1 combines with J gene TRBJ2-7; 8 positions agree with TRBD1. V lost 4 bases to trimming and J lost 4 bases; unmatched junction nucleotides: 10. CDR1 is SGHRS, CDR2 YFSETQ, per germline. The CDR3 consists of 15 residues. CDR3 sequence (DNA): TGCGCCAGCAGCCCCTCAGGGGGCGGTGCTTACGAGCAGTACTTC. The encoded protein is CASSPSGGGAYEQYF.

This clone showed up just once. V is TRBV30 and J is TRBJ1-2; D not certain. The CDR3 runs 15 residues. Trimming removed 2 bases from V and 5 bases from J, with 18 bases in between. The germline V gene encodes CDR1 GTSNPN and CDR2 SVGIG (reference sequence). Written as DNA, the CDR3 is TGTGCCTGGAGTAAAAGAGGGATTCTTGGGTATGGCTACACCTTC. Amino acid sequence: CAWSKRGILGYGYTF.

This chain joins TRBV2 and TRBJ1-2; no firm D call. The CDR3 contains 13 residues. Germline V CDR1 and CDR2: SNHLY, FYNNEI. V shed 10 bases and J shed 4 bases, with 16 bases lying between them. The CDR3 nucleotides read TGTGCCACCTCTAGCGAGACTATCTATGGCTACACCTTC. Residues: CATSSETIYGYTF.

The chain is built from TRBV5-5 and TRBJ1-5, with 7 bases lining up with TRBD1. V was clipped by 2 bases and J by 1 base; unmatched bases: 6. CDR1 is SGHKS, CDR2 YYEKEE, per germline (reference sequence). The CDR3 has 16 amino acids. The CDR3 reads CASSFLGGVSNQPQHF. Here the CDR3 DNA reads TGTGCCAGCAGCTTTTTAGGGGGCGTAAGCAATCAGCCCCAGCATTTT.

This chain uses TRBV6-5 with TRBJ1-1; D may be TRBD1 (6 bases). Germline V gives CDR1 MNHEY, CDR2 SVGAGI. CDR3 length: 11 amino acids. V lost 5 bases, J lost 6 bases, and 7 bases lay in between. CDR3 bases: TGTGCCAGCAGTACAGGGTCTGAAGCTTTCTTT. Protein product: CASSTGSEAFF.

The rearrangement uses TRBV11-2 and TRBJ2-1; no clear D. The CDR3 extends over 13 amino acids. CDR1 is SGHAT, CDR2 FQNNGV, per germline. Trimming stripped 8 bases from V and 10 bases from J, with 18 bases between. The CDR3 protein is CASRPPERREQFF. The CDR3, as DNA: TGTGCCAGCCGCCCCCCCGAACGCCGGGAGCAGTTCTTC.

The rearrangement links TRBV2 to TRBJ2-1; 11 bases are a match to TRBD1. The CDR3 loop spans 17 amino acids. Germline values: CDR1 SNHLY, CDR2 FYNNEI. V shed 6 bases, J shed 3 bases, and the junction held 10 bases outside the gene matches. The CDR3 region is CASRKRAGTGGYNEQFF. CDR3 in DNA: TGTGCCAGCAGGAAGCGGGCCGGGACAGGGGGCTACAATGAGCAGTTCTTC.

The rearrangement links TRBV4-1 to TRBJ1-6; TRBD1 matches 9 bases. This CDR3 spans 15 amino acids. The germline V gene encodes CDR1 MGHRA and CDR2 YSYEKL. Trimming removed 6 bases from V and 8 bases from J; junction bases left unmatched: 8. The CDR3 region has the DNA TGCGCCAGCAGTCGGACAGGGGTATCGGATTCACCCCTCCACTTT. Protein: CASSRTGVSDSPLHF.

The rearrangement uses TRBV2 and TRBJ2-5; D is perhaps TRBD1 (6 bases). This CDR3 region has 11 residues. V lost 8 bases, J lost 8 bases, and 12 bases lay in between. The germline gives CDR1 SNHLY, CDR2 FYNNEI. As DNA, the CDR3 is TGTGCCAGCCTAAAAGGGGGAACCCAGTACTTC. This gives the protein CASLKGGTQYF.

This CDR3 reads CASSYRRGGSTGELFF. Here the CDR3 DNA reads TGTGCCAGCAGTTACAGACGGGGGGGGTCCACCGGGGAGCTGTTTTTT. The chain couples TRBV6-5 to TRBJ2-2; 8 positions agree with TRBD2. The CDR3 spans 16 residues. CDR1 MNHEY and CDR2 SVGAGI come from the germline V gene. After removal of 2 bases from V and 4 bases from J, the junction contained 6 bases not matched to a gene.

The chain joins TRBV9 to TRBJ2-7; 10 bases agree with TRBD1. Trimming removed 4 bases from V and 3 bases from J; junction bases left unmatched: 7. Germline loops: CDR1 SGDLS, CDR2 YYNGEE. The CDR3 runs 15 residues. This chain's CDR3 is CASSPRTGGDYEQYF. As DNA, the CDR3 is TGTGCCAGCAGCCCCCGGACAGGGGGGGACTACGAGCAGTACTTC.

This clone was seen only a few times. The chain links TRBV10-1 to TRBJ1-1; perhaps TRBD1 as D (5 bases). This CDR3 is 12 amino acids long. V was clipped by 0 bases and J by 8 bases, with 7 bases between them. The germline V gene encodes CDR1 WNHNN and CDR2 SYGVQD (reference sequence). The CDR3 sequence: CASSESDSEAFF. CDR3 coding DNA: TGCGCCAGCAGTGAGTCTGACAGCGAAGCTTTCTTT.

The chain combines TRBV5-4 with TRBJ2-2; 10 bases fit TRBD1. Germline trimming cut 4 bases from V and 5 bases from J; bases unmatched to any gene: 8. Germline loops: CDR1 SGHNT, CDR2 YYREEE (reference sequence). The CDR3 totals 16 residues. CDR3 sequence reads: CASSPTEDRGTGELFF. Written as DNA, the CDR3 is TGTGCCAGCAGCCCTACCGAGGACAGGGGGACCGGGGAGCTGTTTTTT.

This clone has just a few counts. J is TRBJ2-1 and V is TRBV5-4; D is perhaps TRBD2 (6 bases). The germline V and J ends were trimmed by 0 bases and 2 bases, with 15 bases remaining between them. The CDR3 contains 17 residues. Germline V lookup: CDR1 SGHNT, CDR2 YYREEE (reference sequence). CDR3 nucleotide sequence: TGTGCCAGCAGCTTGGGGGGACTCTTGTATCCCTACAATGAGCAGTTCTTC. Translated, it gives CASSLGGLLYPYNEQFF.

This clone was seen more than once but under ten times. The chain combines TRBV5-1 with TRBJ2-2, with D unclear. The CDR3 runs to 13 residues. The germline V and J ends were trimmed by 7 bases and 1 base, with 8 bases remaining between them. Germline-derived CDR1 and CDR2 are SGHRS and YFSETQ. The CDR3 nucleotides read TGCGCCAGCCGCACAGAGAACACCGGGGAGCTGTTTTTT. Encoded protein: CASRTENTGELFF.